This record concerns one TCR beta chain sequence. Its specificity is unknown. Germline and junction disagree at one end, which may indicate a read error. TCRdb keeps only in-frame clones here, not all; method: immunoSEQ multiplex PCR. Here the sample spans some 42,000 clones, about 86% being singletons. Germline V gives CDR1 MNHNY, CDR2 SVGAGI (reference sequence). CDR3 length: 16 residues. This sample was included in a study of OX40 agonist ivuxolimab in advanced cancers. About the research overall: Mean age approximately 66 years, range about 23 to 85; nearly 85% male. Three dose-escalation patients had partial responses: one with hepatocellular carcinoma and two with cutaneous melanoma. Study-wide results and caveats: On average, a greater number of expanded clones characterised CD8+ T cells relative to CD4+. Within 6 weeks, CD4+ and CD8+ blood T cells expanded clonally at 0.1 to 3.0 mg/kg.

The chain couples TRBV6-6 to TRBJ2-5; 8 bases are a match to TRBD1. The material sequenced was CD4+ or CD8+ T cells sorted from blood, taken in a trial of the OX40 agonist ivuxolimab. The TCR comes from an adult with an advanced solid tumor such as melanoma, head and neck, liver or kidney cancer. The CDR3, as DNA: TGTGCCGGCAGTGCTCCGGGACAGGCAAAACAAGAGACCCAGTACTTC. It yields the protein CAGSAPGQAKQETQYF.